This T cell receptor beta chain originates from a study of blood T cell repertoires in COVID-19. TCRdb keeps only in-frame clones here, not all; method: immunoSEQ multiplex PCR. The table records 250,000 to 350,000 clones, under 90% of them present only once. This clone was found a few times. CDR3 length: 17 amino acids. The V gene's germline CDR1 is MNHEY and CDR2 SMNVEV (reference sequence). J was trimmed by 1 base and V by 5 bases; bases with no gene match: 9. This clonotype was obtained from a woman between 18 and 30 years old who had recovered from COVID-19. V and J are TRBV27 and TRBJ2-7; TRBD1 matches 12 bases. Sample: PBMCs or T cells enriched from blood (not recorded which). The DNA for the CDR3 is TGTGCCAGCAGTACGGGGACAGGGGGCGCCTTGTCCTACGAGCAGTACTTC. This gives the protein CASSTGTGGALSYEQYF.